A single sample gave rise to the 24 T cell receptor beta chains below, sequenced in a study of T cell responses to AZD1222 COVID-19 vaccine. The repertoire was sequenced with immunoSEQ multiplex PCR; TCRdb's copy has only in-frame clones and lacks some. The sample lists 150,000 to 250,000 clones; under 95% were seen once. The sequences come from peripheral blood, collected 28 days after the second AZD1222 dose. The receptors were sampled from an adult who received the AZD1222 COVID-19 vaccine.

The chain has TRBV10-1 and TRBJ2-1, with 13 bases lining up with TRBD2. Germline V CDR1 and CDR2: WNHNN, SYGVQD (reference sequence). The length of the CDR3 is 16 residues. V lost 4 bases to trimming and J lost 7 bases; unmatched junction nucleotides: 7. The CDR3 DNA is TGCGCCAGCAGTGTTATACTAGCGGGGGGGCGTAATGAGCAGTTCTTC. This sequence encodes CASSVILAGGRNEQFF.

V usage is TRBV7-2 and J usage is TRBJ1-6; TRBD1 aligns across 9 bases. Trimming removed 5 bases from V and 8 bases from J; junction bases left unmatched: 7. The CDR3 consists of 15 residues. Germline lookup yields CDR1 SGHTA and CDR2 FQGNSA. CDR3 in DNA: TGTGCCAGCAGCCCGGACAGGGGAGGGTATTCACCCCTCCACTTT. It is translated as CASSPDRGGYSPLHF. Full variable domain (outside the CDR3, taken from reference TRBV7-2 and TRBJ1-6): GAGVSQSPSNKVTEKGKDVELRCDPISGHTALYWYRQSLGQGLEFLIYFQGNSAPDKSGLPSDRFSAERTGGSVSTLTIQRTQQEDSAVYLCASSPDRGGYSPLHFGNGTRLTVT.

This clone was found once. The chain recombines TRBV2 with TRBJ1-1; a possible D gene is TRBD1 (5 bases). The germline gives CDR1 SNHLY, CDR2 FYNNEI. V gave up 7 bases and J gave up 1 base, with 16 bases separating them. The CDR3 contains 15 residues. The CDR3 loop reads CASKGYGGRNTEAFF. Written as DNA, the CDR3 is TGTGCCAGCAAGGGATATGGGGGTCGGAACACTGAAGCTTTCTTT. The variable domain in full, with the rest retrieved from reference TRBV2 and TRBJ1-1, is EPEVTQTPSHQVTQMGQEVILRCVPISNHLYFYWYRQILGQKVEFLVSFYNNEISEKSEIFDDQFSVERPDGSNFTLKIRSTKLEDSAMYFCASKGYGGRNTEAFFGQGTRLTVV.

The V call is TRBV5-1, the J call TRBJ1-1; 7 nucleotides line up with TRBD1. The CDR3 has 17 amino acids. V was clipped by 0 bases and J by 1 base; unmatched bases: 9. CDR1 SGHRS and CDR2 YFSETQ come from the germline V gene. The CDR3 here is CASSLAITGQSNTEAFF. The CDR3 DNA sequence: TGCGCCAGCAGCTTGGCCATTACGGGACAGTCGAACACTGAAGCTTTCTTT.

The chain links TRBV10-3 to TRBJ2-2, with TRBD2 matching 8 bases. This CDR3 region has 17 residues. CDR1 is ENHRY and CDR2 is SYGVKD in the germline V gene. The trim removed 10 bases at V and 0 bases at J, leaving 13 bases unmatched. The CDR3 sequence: CATARGGGSSNTGELFF. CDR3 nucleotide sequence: TGTGCCACGGCAAGGGGCGGGGGGTCGTCGAACACCGGGGAGCTGTTTTTT.

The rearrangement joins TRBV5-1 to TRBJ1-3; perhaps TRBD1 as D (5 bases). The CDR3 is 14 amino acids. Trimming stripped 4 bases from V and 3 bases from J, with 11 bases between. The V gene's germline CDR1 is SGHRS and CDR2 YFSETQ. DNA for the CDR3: TGCGCCAGCAGCGCGGGGACCGGTGGAAACACCATATATTTT. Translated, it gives CASSAGTGGNTIYF. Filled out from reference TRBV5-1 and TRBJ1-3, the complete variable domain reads KAGVTQTPRYLIKTRGQQVTLSCSPISGHRSVSWYQQTPGQGLQFLFEYFSETQRNKGNFPGRFSGRQFSNSRSEMNVSTLELGDSALYLCASSAGTGGNTIYFGEGSWLTVV.

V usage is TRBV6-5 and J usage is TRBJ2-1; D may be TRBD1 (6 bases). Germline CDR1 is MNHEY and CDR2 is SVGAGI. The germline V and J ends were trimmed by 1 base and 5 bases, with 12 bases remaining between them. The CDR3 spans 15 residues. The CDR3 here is CASSYYRGTNNEQFF. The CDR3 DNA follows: TGTGCCAGCAGTTACTACCGAGGGACAAACAATGAGCAGTTCTTC.

CDR3 sequence (DNA): TGTGCCACCAGTGACTCTGGACAGGGTGCGCAGTATTTT. Encoded protein: CATSDSGQGAQYF. The gene calls are TRBV24-1 and TRBJ2-3; TRBD1 aligns across 8 bases. The CDR3 is 13 residues long. After removal of 4 bases from V and 10 bases from J, the junction contained 6 bases not matched to a gene. The germline V gene encodes CDR1 KGHDR and CDR2 SFDVKD.

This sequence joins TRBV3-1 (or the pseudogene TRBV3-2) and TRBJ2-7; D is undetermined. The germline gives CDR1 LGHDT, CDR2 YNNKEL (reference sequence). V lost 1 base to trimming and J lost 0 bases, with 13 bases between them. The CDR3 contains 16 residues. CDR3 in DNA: TGTGCCAGCAGCCAAGCATTGCAGCTACTCTCCTACGAGCAGTACTTC. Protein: CASSQALQLLSYEQYF.

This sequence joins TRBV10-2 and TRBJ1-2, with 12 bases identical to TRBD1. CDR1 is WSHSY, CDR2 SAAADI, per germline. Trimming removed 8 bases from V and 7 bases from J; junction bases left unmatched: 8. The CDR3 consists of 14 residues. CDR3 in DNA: TGCGCCAGCTTGGGACAGGGGGCCTCGAGTGGCTACACCTTC. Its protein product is CASLGQGASSGYTF.

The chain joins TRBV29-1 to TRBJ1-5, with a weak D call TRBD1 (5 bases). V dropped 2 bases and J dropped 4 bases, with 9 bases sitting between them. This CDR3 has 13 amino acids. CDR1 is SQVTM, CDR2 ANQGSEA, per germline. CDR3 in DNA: TGCAGCGTTGAAATGGCAGGGAATCAGCCCCAGCATTTT. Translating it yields CSVEMAGNQPQHF.

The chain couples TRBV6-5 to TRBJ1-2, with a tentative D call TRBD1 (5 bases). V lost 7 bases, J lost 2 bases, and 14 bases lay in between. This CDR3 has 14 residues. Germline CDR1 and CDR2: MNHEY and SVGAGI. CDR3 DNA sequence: TGTGCCAGCACCCCGTTCGGGGGGAACTATGGCTACACCTTC. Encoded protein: CASTPFGGNYGYTF.

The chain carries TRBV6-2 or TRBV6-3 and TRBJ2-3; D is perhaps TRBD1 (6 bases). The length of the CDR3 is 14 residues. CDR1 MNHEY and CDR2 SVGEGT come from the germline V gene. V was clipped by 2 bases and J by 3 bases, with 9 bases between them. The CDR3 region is CASSYQGRTDTQYF. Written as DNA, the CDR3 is TGTGCCAGCAGTTACCAGGGGCGGACAGATACGCAGTATTTT.

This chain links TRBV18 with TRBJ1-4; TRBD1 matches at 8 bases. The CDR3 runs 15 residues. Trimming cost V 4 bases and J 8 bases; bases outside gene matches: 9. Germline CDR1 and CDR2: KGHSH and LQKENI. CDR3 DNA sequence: TGTGCCAGCTCACTACCCGGACAGGGTTTGGAAAAACTGTTTTTT. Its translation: CASSLPGQGLEKLFF.

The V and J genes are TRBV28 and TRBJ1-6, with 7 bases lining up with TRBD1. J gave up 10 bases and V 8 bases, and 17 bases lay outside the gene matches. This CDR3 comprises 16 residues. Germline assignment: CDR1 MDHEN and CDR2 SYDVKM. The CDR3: CASFPGQGVYASPLHF. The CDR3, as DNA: TGTGCCAGCTTCCCAGGTCAGGGGGTTTACGCGTCACCCCTCCACTTT.

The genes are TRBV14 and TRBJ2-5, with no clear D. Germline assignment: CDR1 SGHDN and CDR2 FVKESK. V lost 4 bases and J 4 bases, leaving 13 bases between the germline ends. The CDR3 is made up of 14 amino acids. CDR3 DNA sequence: TGTGCCAGCAGCCGCCTAGGGATGGGAGAGACCCAGTACTTC. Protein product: CASSRLGMGETQYF.

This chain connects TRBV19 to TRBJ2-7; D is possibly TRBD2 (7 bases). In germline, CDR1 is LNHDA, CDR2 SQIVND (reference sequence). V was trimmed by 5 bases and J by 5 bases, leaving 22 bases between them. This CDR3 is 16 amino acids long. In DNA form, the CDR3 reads TGTGCCAGTAGTGGTGGGGGCGCGGGGGAGGAGGACGAGCAGTACTTC. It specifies CASSGGGAGEEDEQYF.

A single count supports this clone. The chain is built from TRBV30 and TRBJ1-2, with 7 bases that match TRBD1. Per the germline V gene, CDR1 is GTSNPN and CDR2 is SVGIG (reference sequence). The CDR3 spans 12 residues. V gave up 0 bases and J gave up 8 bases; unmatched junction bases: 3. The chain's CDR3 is CAWSVTGVGYTF. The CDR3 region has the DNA TGTGCCTGGAGTGTCACAGGGGTCGGCTACACCTTC.

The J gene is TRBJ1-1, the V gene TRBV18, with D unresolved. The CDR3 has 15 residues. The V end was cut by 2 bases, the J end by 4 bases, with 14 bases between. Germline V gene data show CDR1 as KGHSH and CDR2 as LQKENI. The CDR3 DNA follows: TGTGCCAGCTCACCATGGGCCCAGGCGGGCACTGAAGCTTTCTTT. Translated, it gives CASSPWAQAGTEAFF.

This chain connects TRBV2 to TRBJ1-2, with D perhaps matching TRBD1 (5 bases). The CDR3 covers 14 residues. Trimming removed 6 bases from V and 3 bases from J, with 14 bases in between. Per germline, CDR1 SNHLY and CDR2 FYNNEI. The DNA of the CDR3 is TGTGCCAGCAGCGTCTCCGGGGGGGACTATGGCTACACCTTC. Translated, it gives CASSVSGGDYGYTF.

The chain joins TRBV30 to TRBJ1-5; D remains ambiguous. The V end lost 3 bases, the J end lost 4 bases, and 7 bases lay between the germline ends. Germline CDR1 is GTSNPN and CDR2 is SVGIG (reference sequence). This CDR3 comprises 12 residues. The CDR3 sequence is CAWRTPNQPQHF. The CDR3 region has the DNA TGTGCCTGGAGAACGCCGAATCAGCCCCAGCATTTT.

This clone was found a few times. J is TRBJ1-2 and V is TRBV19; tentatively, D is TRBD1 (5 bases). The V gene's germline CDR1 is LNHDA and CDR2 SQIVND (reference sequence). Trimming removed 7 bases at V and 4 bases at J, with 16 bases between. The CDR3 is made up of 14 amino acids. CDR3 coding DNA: TGTGCCAGTACCATAGGAGGGACCCCCTATGGCTACACCTTC. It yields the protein CASTIGGTPYGYTF.

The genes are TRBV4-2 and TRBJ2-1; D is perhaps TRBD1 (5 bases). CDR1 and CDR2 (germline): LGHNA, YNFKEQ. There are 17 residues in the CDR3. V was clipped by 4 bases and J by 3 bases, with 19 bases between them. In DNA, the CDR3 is TGTGCCAGCAGCCGCGAGCTTGACGGAAGGGGCTACAATGAGCAGTTCTTC. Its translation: CASSRELDGRGYNEQFF.

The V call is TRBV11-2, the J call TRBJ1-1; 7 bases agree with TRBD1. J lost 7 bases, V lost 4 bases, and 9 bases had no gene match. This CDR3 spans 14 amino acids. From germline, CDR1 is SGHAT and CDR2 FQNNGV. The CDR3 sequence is CASSSHRGEIEAFF. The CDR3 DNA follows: TGTGCCAGCAGCTCCCACAGGGGAGAGATTGAAGCTTTCTTT.